This TCR beta chain comes out of a study of cytomegalovirus exposure and HLA in healthy donors. General study points: The authors later linked a missense DCLRE1C variant to TCR beta V- and J-gene trimming. Some highly shared sequence variants likely arose as a pipeline artifact.

Primers for the PCR totalled 60 Vbeta and 13 Jbeta. Clones were read by immunoSEQ multiplex PCR, and TCRdb kept only the in-frame ones, dropping some. The data show tens of thousands of clones, with more than 60% seen just once and 2.5% to 3% held by the top ten. The CDR3 runs 15 residues. V was trimmed by 6 bases and J by 3 bases, leaving 16 bases between them. Germline V lookup: CDR1 MNHEY, CDR2 SVGAGI. As for this clone: Its specificity is not known.

The chain joins TRBV6-5 to TRBJ2-3; tentatively, D is TRBD2 (7 bases). The receptor was isolated from a woman in her forties in good health and CMV-seropositive. The sequenced sample was PBMCs. The CDR3 sequence is CASSQGGLRTDTQYF. The CDR3 DNA follows: TGTGCCAGCAGCCAAGGGGGACTACGAACAGATACGCAGTATTTT.